This TCR beta chain was sequenced for a study of chronic HIV infection and antiretroviral therapy. Unmatched junction bases numbered 5, after V lost 0 bases and J lost 8 bases. The V gene's germline CDR1 is SGHTA and CDR2 FQGTGA. This CDR3 is built from 15 residues. This clonotype occurred a few times. TCRdb ran MiXCR on the 5' RACE reads and lists one entry per CDR3 protein. This table has about 31,000 distinct CDR3 sequences, under 9.5% appearing once. The sequence derives from an adult who had HIV and had not received antiretroviral therapy, or was an uninfected healthy control (not recorded which). The chain recombines TRBV7-3 with TRBJ2-1, with 9 positions matching TRBD1. The material sequenced was peripheral blood. CDR3 sequence reads: CASSLTGQGNHEQFF. DNA for the CDR3: TGTGCCAGCAGCTTAACGGGACAGGGTAATCATGAGCAGTTCTTC.